This record covers a single T cell receptor beta chain. Its antigen is not known. Clones were sequenced by immunoSEQ multiplex PCR, and TCRdb holds only the in-frame ones, with some missing. The sample holds fewer than 180,000 clones, 94% seen once. The data originate from a study of T cell responses to AZD1222 COVID-19 vaccine. Notes on the study in general: Recipients of AZD1222 seropositive at baseline numbered only 6 or 7. White British donors predominated, females outnumbered males, and clonal diversity was possibly underestimated. Epitopes outside B.1.351 and B.1.1.7 mutated regions reportedly drew nearly half of spike TCRs. An increase in Spike-specific TCR breadth and depth was observed after two AZD1222 doses.

The V and J ends lost 2 bases and 4 bases, in that order; junction bases with no gene match: 7. CDR1 WNHNN and CDR2 SYGVQD come from the germline V gene (reference sequence). The CDR3 contains 17 residues. This sample comprised peripheral blood, obtained on day 0 of AZD1222 vaccination. This chain links TRBV10-1 with TRBJ2-1; 11 nucleotides agree with TRBD2. The sequence was collected from an adult in good health. CDR3 coding DNA: TGCGCCAGCAGTGAGAGGGTAGCGGGAGGGGATTACAATGAGCAGTTCTTC. Protein: CASSERVAGGDYNEQFF.